These 16 T cell receptor beta chains were sequenced from one sample in a study of prognosis after radiotherapy for stage I lung cancer. From genomic DNA, two-round multiplex PCR was used to amplify TCR beta CDR3. Each TRBV and TRBJ gene had its own primer in the first PCR round. Each CDR3 protein gets one entry after TCRdb re-called the multiplex PCR reads with MiXCR. The sample lists about 20,000 distinct CDR3 sequences; 35% to 45% were seen once. The starting material was PBMCs, obtained before or after stereotactic body radiation therapy (not recorded which). The receptors stem from a donor at least 50 years old with non-small cell lung cancer.

A remark on this clonotype: A much larger clone differs by one base, so this may be a read error. The CDR3 region has the DNA TGTGCCAGCAGCCCTCGAACAGATGCGCAGTATTTT. Translated, it gives CASSPRTDAQYF. The rearrangement joins TRBV11-3 to TRBJ2-3; no definite D call. The CDR3 covers 12 residues. Germline CDR1 SGHNT, CDR2 YENEEA.

Notes on this clonotype: One end of the junction is discordant with germline, which a read error may explain. The chain has TRBV4-1 and TRBJ2-2; perhaps TRBD2 as D (5 bases). Germline loops: CDR1 MGHRA, CDR2 YSYEKL. The CDR3 covers 13 residues. CDR3 DNA: TGCGCCAGCAGCCAAGAAGGTGCCGGGGAGCTGCTTTTT. The encoded protein is CASSQEGAGELLF.

Of note for this clonotype: A much larger clone differs from this one at a single base, so this may be a read error. V usage is TRBV5-6 and J usage is TRBJ2-1; possibly TRBD1 for D (7 bases). CDR3 length equals 14 residues. CDR1 is SGHDT and CDR2 is YYEEEE in the germline V gene. This CDR3 is CACSFTGEVDEQFF. The CDR3 nucleotides read TGTGCCTGCAGCTTTACAGGGGAGGTCGATGAGCAGTTCTTC.

This clonotype was counted at least ten times. The V gene is TRBV20-1, the J gene TRBJ1-2; possible D gene TRBD1, 6 bases. Trimming took 4 bases from V and 3 from J, leaving 9 bases between them. Germline V gene data show CDR1 as DFQATT and CDR2 as SNEGSKA (reference sequence). The CDR3 runs to 12 residues. In DNA form, the CDR3 reads TGCAGTGCTAACAGGGATTACTATGGCTACACCTTC. It codes for CSANRDYYGYTF.

The sample holds a few counts of this clonotype. This likely stems from a read error, as it lies one base from a far larger clone. This chain links TRBV6-2 or TRBV6-3 with TRBJ1-2; D uncertain. Germline V gene data show CDR1 as MNHEY and CDR2 as SVGEGT. The germline V and J ends were trimmed by 0 bases and 10 bases, with 9 bases remaining between them. The CDR3 has 12 amino acids. CDR3 residues: CASSYSRDVYTF. DNA for the CDR3: TGTGCCAGCAGTTACTCGAGGGATGTCTACACCTTC.

There are many counts of this clonotype. The rearrangement joins TRBV20-1 to TRBJ2-3; 7 bases line up with TRBD2. Germline trimming cut 5 bases from V and 1 base from J; bases unmatched to any gene: 9. The CDR3 is made up of 15 amino acids. CDR1 and CDR2 from the germline V gene are DFQATT and SNEGSKA (reference sequence). The CDR3 nucleotides read TGCAGTGCTCCGGGGGACTATGTGGGCACAGATACGCAGTATTTT. Translating gives CSAPGDYVGTDTQYF.

In its sample, this clonotype was seen many times. The DNA for the CDR3 is TGTGCCAGCAGCTGGGGAAGTGGGAATGAGCAGTTCTTC. Its protein product is CASSWGSGNEQFF. The chain employs TRBV5-6 and TRBJ2-1; D gene ambiguous. V lost 3 bases, J lost 7 bases, and 11 bases lay in between. CDR1 and CDR2 (germline): SGHDT, YYEEEE. This CDR3 comprises 13 residues.

The rearrangement links TRBV6-2 or TRBV6-3 to TRBJ2-7, with TRBD2 matching 9 bases. The CDR3 is 18 amino acids. CDR1 and CDR2 from the germline V gene are MNHEY and SVGEGT. J was trimmed by 0 bases and V by 6 bases; bases with no gene match: 15. The CDR3 DNA sequence: TGTGCCAGCAGGCGGACCGGGACTAGCTGGCTTAGCTCCTACGAGCAGTACTTC. This gives the protein CASRRTGTSWLSSYEQYF.

The CDR3: CATLTINSPREQFF. CDR3 DNA: TGTGCCACCCTGACTATTAATAGTCCAAGGGAGCAGTTCTTC. This chain links TRBV28 with TRBJ2-1; perhaps TRBD2 as D (5 bases). In germline, CDR1 is MDHEN, CDR2 SYDVKM. Trimming removed 10 bases from V and 10 bases from J, with 23 bases in between. The CDR3 is made up of 14 amino acids.

The chain employs TRBV7-4 and TRBJ2-3; no definite D call. V was cut by 5 bases and J by 0 bases, with 15 bases left in between. The CDR3 runs to 16 residues. The V gene's germline CDR1 is SGHVT and CDR2 SQSDAQ. CDR3 sequence reads: CASSGSLVPSTDTQYF. The CDR3 nucleotides read TGTGCCAGCAGCGGCTCGCTGGTGCCTAGCACAGATACGCAGTATTTT.

This chain joins TRBV19 and TRBJ2-3; 7 bases line up with TRBD2. J was trimmed by 6 bases and V by 4 bases; bases with no gene match: 7. CDR3 length equals 14 residues. Germline V gives CDR1 LNHDA, CDR2 SQIVND (reference sequence). The CDR3 DNA is TGTGCCAGTAGTACCGCGGGAGTGGGTGATACGCAGTATTTT. Protein product: CASSTAGVGDTQYF.

Points on this clonotype: With only one base between it and a far larger clone, this is likely a read error. V and J are TRBV6-2 or TRBV6-3 and TRBJ1-2, with TRBD1 matching over 8 bases. Germline values: CDR1 MNHEY, CDR2 SVGEGT. The CDR3 totals 14 residues. The CDR3 loop is CASSTSTGEYVYTF. The CDR3, as DNA: TGTGCCAGCAGCACATCGACAGGGGAGTATGTCTACACCTTC.

This clonotype is labeled medium-sized. The chain combines TRBV28 with TRBJ2-7, with D unclear. The CDR3 is 13 amino acids. Trimming cost V 2 bases and J 3 bases, with 8 bases left between them. Germline values: CDR1 MDHEN, CDR2 SYDVKM. CDR3 bases: TGTGCCAGCAGTTTAAGTGGTGGCTACGAGCAGTACTTC. It codes for CASSLSGGYEQYF.

The chain couples TRBV20-1 to TRBJ2-5; 10 bases fit TRBD2. The V segment lost 6 bases and the J segment 7 bases; nucleotides outside the gene matches: 8. The CDR3 covers 13 residues. The V gene's germline CDR1 is DFQATT and CDR2 SNEGSKA (reference sequence). Here the CDR3 DNA reads TGCAGTGCCCCGACTAGCGGGTCGCGGACCCAGTACTTC. It encodes CSAPTSGSRTQYF.

The chain combines TRBV14 with TRBJ2-7; 9 bases are a match to TRBD2. Unmatched junction bases numbered 6, after V lost 1 base and J lost 2 bases. The CDR3 covers 16 residues. CDR1 and CDR2 from the germline V gene are SGHDN and FVKESK. The CDR3 DNA follows: TGTGCCAGCAGCCAAGTGACTAGCGGATGGACCTACGAGCAGTACTTC. Amino acid sequence: CASSQVTSGWTYEQYF. Drawing the rest from reference TRBV14 and TRBJ2-7, the complete variable domain is EAGVTQFPSHSVIEKGQTVTLRCDPISGHDNLYWYRRVMGKEIKFLLHFVKESKQDESGMPNNRFLAERTGGTYSTLKVQPAELEDSGVYFCASSQVTSGWTYEQYFGPGTRLTVT.

This clonotype showed up many times. The rearrangement uses TRBV7-9 and TRBJ2-7; D unclear. The germline V gene has CDR1 SEHNR and CDR2 FQNEAQ (reference sequence). This CDR3 region has 13 residues. Between the trimmed V and J ends, which lost 1 base and 2 bases, there was a span of 6 bases. In nucleotides, the CDR3 is TGTGCCAGCAGCTTAGGTTTTCCCTACGAGCAGTACTTC. This encodes CASSLGFPYEQYF.